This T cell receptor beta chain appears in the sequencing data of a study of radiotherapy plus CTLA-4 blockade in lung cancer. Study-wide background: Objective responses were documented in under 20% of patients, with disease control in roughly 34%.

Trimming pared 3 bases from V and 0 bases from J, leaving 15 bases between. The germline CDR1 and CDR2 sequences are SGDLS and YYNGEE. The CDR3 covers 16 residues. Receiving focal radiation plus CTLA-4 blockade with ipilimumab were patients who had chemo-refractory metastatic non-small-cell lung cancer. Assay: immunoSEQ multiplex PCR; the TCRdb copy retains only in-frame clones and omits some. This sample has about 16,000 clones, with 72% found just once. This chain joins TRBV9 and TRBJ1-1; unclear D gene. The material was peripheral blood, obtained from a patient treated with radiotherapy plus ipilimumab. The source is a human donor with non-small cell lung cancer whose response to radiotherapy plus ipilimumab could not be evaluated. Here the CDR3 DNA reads TGTGCCAGCAGCGCTCGGGGTGACTCCATGAACACTGAAGCTTTCTTT. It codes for CASSARGDSMNTEAFF.